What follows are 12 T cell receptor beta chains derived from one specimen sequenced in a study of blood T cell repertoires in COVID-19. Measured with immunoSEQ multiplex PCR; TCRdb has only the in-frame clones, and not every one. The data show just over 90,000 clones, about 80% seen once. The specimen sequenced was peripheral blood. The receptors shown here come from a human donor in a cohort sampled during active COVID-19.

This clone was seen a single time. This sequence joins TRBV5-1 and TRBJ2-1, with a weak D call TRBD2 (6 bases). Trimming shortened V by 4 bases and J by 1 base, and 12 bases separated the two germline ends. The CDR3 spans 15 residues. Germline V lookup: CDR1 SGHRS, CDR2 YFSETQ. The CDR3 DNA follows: TGCGCCAGCAGCCCTACCGGAGGGTCCTACAATGAGCAGTTCTTC. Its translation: CASSPTGGSYNEQFF. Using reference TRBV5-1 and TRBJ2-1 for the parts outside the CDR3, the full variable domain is KAGVTQTPRYLIKTRGQQVTLSCSPISGHRSVSWYQQTPGQGLQFLFEYFSETQRNKGNFPGRFSGRQFSNSRSEMNVSTLELGDSALYLCASSPTGGSYNEQFFGPGTRLTVL.

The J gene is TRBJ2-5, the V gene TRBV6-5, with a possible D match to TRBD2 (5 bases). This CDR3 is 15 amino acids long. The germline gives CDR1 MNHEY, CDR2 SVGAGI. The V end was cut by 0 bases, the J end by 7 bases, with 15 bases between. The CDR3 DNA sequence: TGTGCCAGCAGTTACTCCCCGCGGGTCATGGGGACCCAGTACTTC. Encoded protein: CASSYSPRVMGTQYF.

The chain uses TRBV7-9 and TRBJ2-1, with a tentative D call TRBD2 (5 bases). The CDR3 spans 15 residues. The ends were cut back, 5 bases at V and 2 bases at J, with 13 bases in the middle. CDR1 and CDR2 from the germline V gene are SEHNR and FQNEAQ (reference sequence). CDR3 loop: CASSPRSSPYNEQFF. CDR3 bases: TGTGCCAGCAGCCCCCGTTCTAGCCCCTACAATGAGCAGTTCTTC.

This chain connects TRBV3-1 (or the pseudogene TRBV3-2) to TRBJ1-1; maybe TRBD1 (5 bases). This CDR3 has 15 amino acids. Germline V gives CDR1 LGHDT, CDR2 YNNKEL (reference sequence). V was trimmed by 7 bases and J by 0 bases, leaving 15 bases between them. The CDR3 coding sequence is TGTGCCAGCAAACTGAGGACGGACATGAACACTGAAGCTTTCTTT. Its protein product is CASKLRTDMNTEAFF.

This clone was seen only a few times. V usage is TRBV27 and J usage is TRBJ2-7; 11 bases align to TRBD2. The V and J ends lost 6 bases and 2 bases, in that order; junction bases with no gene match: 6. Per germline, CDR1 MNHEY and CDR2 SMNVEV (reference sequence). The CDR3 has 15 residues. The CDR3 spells CASSPLAGATYEQYF. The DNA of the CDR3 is TGTGCCAGCAGCCCACTAGCGGGAGCTACCTACGAGCAGTACTTC.

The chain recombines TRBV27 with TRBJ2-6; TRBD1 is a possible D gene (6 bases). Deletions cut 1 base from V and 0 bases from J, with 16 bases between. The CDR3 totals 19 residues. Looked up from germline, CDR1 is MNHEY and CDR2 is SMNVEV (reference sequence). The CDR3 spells CASSLFAGTSSSGANVLTF. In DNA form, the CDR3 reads TGTGCCAGCAGTTTATTCGCCGGGACATCGAGCTCTGGGGCCAACGTCCTGACTTTC.

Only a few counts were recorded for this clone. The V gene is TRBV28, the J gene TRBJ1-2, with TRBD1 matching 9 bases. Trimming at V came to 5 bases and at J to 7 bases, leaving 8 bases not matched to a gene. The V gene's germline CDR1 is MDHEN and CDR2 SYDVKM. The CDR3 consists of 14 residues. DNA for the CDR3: TGTGCCAGCAGTCAGGGACAGGGAGGAGGTGGCTACACCTTC. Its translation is CASSQGQGGGGYTF.

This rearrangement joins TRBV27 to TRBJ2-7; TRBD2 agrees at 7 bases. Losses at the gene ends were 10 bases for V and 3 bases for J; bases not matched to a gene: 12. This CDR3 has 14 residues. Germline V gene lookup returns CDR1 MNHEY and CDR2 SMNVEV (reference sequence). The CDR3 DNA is TGTGCCACCAAAAAAAGCGGGGAATACTACGAGCAGTACTTC. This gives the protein CATKKSGEYYEQYF.

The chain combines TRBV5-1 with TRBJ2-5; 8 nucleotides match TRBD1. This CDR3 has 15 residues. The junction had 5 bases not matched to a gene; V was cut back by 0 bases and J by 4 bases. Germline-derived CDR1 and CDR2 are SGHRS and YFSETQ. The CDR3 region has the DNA TGCGCCAGCAGCTTGGGGGGGACAGGACGAGAGACCCAGTACTTC. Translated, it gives CASSLGGTGRETQYF. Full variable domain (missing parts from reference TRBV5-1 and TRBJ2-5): KAGVTQTPRYLIKTRGQQVTLSCSPISGHRSVSWYQQTPGQGLQFLFEYFSETQRNKGNFPGRFSGRQFSNSRSEMNVSTLELGDSALYLCASSLGGTGRETQYFGPGTRLLVL.

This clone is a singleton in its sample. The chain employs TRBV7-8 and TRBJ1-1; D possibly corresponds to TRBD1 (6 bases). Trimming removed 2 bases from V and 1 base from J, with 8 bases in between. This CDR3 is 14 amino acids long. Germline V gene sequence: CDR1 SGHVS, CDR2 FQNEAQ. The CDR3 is CASSLWDKNTEAFF. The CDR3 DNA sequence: TGTGCCAGCAGCTTATGGGACAAGAACACTGAAGCTTTCTTT.

In DNA, the CDR3 is TGTGCCTGGAGTACCGGGGGGGGAGGTGAAAAACTGTTTTTT. Protein sequence: CAWSTGGGGEKLFF. The rearrangement joins TRBV30 to TRBJ1-4; TRBD1 is a possible D gene (5 bases). V shed 2 bases and J shed 7 bases, with 14 bases lying between them. This CDR3 has 14 amino acids. Germline CDR1 is GTSNPN and CDR2 is SVGIG (reference sequence).

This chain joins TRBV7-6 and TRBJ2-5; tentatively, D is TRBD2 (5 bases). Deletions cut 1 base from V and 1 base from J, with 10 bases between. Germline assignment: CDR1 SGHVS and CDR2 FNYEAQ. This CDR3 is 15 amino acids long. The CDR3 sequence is CASSLGGLGQETQYF. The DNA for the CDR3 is TGTGCCAGCAGCTTAGGAGGGCTGGGCCAAGAGACCCAGTACTTC. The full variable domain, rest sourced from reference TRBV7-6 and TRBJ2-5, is GAGVSQSPRYKVTKRGQDVALRCDPISGHVSLYWYRQALGQGPEFLTYFNYEAQQDKSGLPNDRFSAERPEGSISTLTIQRTEQRDSAMYRCASSLGGLGQETQYFGPGTRLLVL.